This paragraph covers one T cell receptor beta chain sequence. Many counts were recorded for this clonotype. Its antigen is still unknown. No clone much larger than this one lies a single base away; base qualities are absent. All donors were healthy Caucasians. Using Miltenyi CD45RO+ enrichment and human naive T-cell isolation kits, memory (CD45RO+) and naive T cells were isolated from PBMC. The method was 5' RACE. The reads were generated on an Illumina HiSeq 2000. Template switching added a universal primer binding site, and the final cDNA carried a unique molecular identifier that allowed TCR cDNA molecules to be counted accurately. Specific primers in the conserved constant-segment region were used to synthesize first-strand cDNA for the TCR alpha and beta chains. To control for contamination, each cDNA library was double barcoded with a SMART-Mk sample barcode plus Illumina barcodes. Two successive PCR steps introduced TruSeq adapter sequences along with Illumina sample barcodes. TCR alpha and beta cDNA libraries were sequenced on the Illumina HiSeq platform with custom primers. The published analysis was carried out like this. MiGEC processed the raw reads to extract unique molecular identifiers, while MiXCR was used to determine the CDR3 positions. For each individual, recombination models were inferred using an EM algorithm with the repgenHMM and IGoR tools. Shared clonotypes were analyzed with the tcR package in R, and sharing was normalized by the product of cloneset sizes. To study raw recombination free of thymic and clonal selection effects, out-of-frame nonproductive sequences were analyzed. TCRdb reprocessing: public reads trimmed at Q25 with fastp, clones called with MiXCR, in-frame beta chains kept. Entries are consolidated by CDR3 protein sequence, retaining the most common genes and DNA. In this record, the V and J calls reflect TCRdb's handling and not the investigators' own analysis. A total of around 200,000 distinct CDR3 sequences appear in this sample, less than 10% of them only once. In total, the top ten clones hold approximately 5.1% of the sample.

The data are from a study of identical twins (TCRdb year 2016). At the level of the whole study: To test whether fetal clonotypes persist, the study used deep sequencing on TCR alpha and beta repertoires from monozygotic twins, unrelated adults of various ages, and cord blood. To rule out contamination, the twin experiments were replicated at different times with different library preparation protocols. The investigation overall reported the following: Invariant T cells such as MAIT and iNKT could partly confound zero-insertion analyses, although diverse VJ usage argued against such confounding for most clonotypes. Recombination models systematically underestimated out-of-frame TCR alpha sharing in monozygotic twins but agreed with sharing between unrelated individuals. Fewer insertions were carried by abundant cord blood beta clonotypes; a weaker similar trend was observed in young adult naive repertoires, while no such trend was observed in memory repertoires. Out-of-frame TCR alpha sequences shared between twins showed an excess of low generation-probability sequences compared with coincidental sharing between unrelated individuals. Because the same donors could not be followed over many years, the conclusions relied on cross-sectional statistical analysis. Excess twin sharing in beta out-of-frame sequences was weaker because fewer shared sequences lowered the signal-to-noise ratio.

Sequencing was done on a sample of memory (CD45RO+) T cells sorted from blood. Taken with the paper, the label for cell subset or site translates to: CD45RO+ enriched T cells. This clonotype was sampled from a woman between 18 and 30 years old in good health.

CDR3 reads: CASSQEGTGVGYTQYF. The nucleotides are TGCGCCAGCAGCCAAGAGGGGACAGGGGTTGGTTATACGCAGTATTTT. The rearrangement combines TRBV4-3 with TRBJ2-3; TRBD1 aligns with 10 central bases. The CDR3 holds 16 amino acids from the cysteine to the phenylalanine. CDR3 DNA only is kept here, 48 bases in frame from base 1. CDR1 and CDR2 were assigned from the germline V gene as LGHNA and YSLEER. Unmatched junction bases come to 7, with V trimmed by 0 bases and J by 7 bases.